One T cell receptor beta chain is described in this entry. This CDR3 is 13 amino acids long. V was clipped by 2 bases and J by 8 bases, with 10 bases between them. Germline CDR1 is MNHNS and CDR2 is SASEGT. TCRdb keeps only in-frame clones here, not all; method: immunoSEQ multiplex PCR. This sample carries roughly 89,000 clones, roughly 93% of them seen once, and the ten largest clones take approximately 4%. The sample is drawn from a study of T cells in localized non-small cell lung cancer. This rearrangement joins TRBV6-1 to TRBJ1-5, with D hard to call. This clonotype originated in a woman aged 35 to 70 with stage II squamous cell lung carcinoma. The sample was PBMCs, taken before any cancer treatment. CDR3 region: CASSESRLEPQHF. The CDR3 DNA sequence: TGTGCCAGCAGTGAAAGTCGACTCGAGCCCCAGCATTTT.